This T cell receptor beta chain was recorded in a study of STAT5B mutations in CD4+ large granular lymphocyte leukemia. The V segment lost 7 bases and the J segment 5 bases; nucleotides outside the gene matches: 6. Germline CDR1 and CDR2: MRHNA and SNTAGT. This CDR3 has 13 amino acids. Turning to this clone: Its antigen remains unknown.

In the original analysis: Lowest detectable productive clonotype frequency was 2.59 x 10-5. Here immunoSEQ multiplex PCR was the method, and the copy in TCRdb shows in-frame clones only, minus some. From that table come the V and J calls and clone size; the DNA was used to work out D and trimming. This table holds about 46,000 clones, around 81% found once. General observations from the study: No patients shared main leukemic clonotypes, though less than 30% appeared at low frequency elsewhere. Compared with healthy controls (2/35), patient top clones favored TRBV06 (8/27).

This clonotype was obtained from a human donor in good health. The V gene is TRBV6-4, the J gene TRBJ1-1; 8 bases are a match to TRBD1. The sequenced sample consisted of CD4+ T cells from blood buffy coats. Here the CDR3 DNA reads TGTGCCAGCAAGACAGGGGATGGGACTGAAGCTTTCTTT. Translated, it gives CASKTGDGTEAFF.